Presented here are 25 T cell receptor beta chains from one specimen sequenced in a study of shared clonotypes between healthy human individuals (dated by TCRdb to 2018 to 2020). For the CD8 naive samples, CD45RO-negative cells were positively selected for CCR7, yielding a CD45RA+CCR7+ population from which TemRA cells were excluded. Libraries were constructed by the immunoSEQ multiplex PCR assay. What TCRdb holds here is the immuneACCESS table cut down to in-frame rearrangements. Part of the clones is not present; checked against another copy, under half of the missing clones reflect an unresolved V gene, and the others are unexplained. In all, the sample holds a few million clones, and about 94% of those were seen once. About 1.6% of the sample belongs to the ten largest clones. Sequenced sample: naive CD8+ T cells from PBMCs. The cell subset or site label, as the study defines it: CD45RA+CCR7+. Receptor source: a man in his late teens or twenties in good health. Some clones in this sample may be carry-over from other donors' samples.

The chain's CDR3 is CASSSILAGATDTQYF. CDR3 coding DNA: TGTGCCAGCAGTTCCATCCTAGCGGGAGCCACAGATACGCAGTATTTT. This chain joins TRBV6-6 and TRBJ2-3, with TRBD2 identical over 10 bases. V dropped 4 bases and J dropped 2; count of bases not matched to a gene: 6. Germline assignment: CDR1 MNHNY and CDR2 SVGAGI (reference sequence). The CDR3 spans 16 residues.

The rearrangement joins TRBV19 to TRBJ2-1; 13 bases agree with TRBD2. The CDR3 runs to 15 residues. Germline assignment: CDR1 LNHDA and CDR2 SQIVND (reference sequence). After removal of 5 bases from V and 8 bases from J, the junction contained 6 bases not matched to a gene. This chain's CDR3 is CASSPRTSGSDEQFF. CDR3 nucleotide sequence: TGTGCCAGTAGTCCTCGGACTAGCGGGAGTGATGAGCAGTTCTTC. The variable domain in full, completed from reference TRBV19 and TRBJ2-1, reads DGGITQSPKYLFRKEGQNVTLSCEQNLNHDAMYWYRQDPGQGLRLIYYSQIVNDFQKGDIAEGYSVSREKKESFPLTVTSAQKNPTAFYLCASSPRTSGSDEQFFGPGTRLTVL.

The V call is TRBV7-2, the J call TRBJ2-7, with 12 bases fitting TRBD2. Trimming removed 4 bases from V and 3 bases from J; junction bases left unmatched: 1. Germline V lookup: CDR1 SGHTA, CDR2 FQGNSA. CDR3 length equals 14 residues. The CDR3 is CASSWGLAGYEQYF. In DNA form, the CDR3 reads TGTGCCAGCAGCTGGGGACTAGCGGGCTACGAGCAGTACTTC.

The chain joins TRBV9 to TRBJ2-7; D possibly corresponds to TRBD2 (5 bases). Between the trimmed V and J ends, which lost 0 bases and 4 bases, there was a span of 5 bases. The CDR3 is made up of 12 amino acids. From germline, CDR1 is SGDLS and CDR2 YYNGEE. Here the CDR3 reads CASSVERYEQYF. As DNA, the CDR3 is TGTGCCAGCAGCGTAGAGCGGTACGAGCAGTACTTC. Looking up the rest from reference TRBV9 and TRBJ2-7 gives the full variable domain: DSGVTQTPKHLITATGQRVTLRCSPRSGDLSVYWYQQSLDQGLQFLIQYYNGEERAKGNILERFSAQQFPDLHSELNLSSLELGDSALYFCASSVERYEQYFGPGTRLTVT.

The CDR3 coding sequence is TGTGCCAGCAGCTGGGCTAGCGGCTACGAGCAGTACTTC. Its protein is CASSWASGYEQYF. The chain couples TRBV28 to TRBJ2-7; 7 bases align to TRBD2. The CDR3 spans 13 residues. The V gene end was trimmed by 6 bases and the J gene end by 3 bases; junction bases not matched to a gene: 5. Germline values: CDR1 MDHEN, CDR2 SYDVKM. Complete variable domain (other parts from reference TRBV28 and TRBJ2-7): DVKVTQSSRYLVKRTGEKVFLECVQDMDHENMFWYRQDPGLGLRLIYFSYDVKMKEKGDIPEGYSVSREKKERFSLILESASTNQTSMYLCASSWASGYEQYFGPGTRLTVT.

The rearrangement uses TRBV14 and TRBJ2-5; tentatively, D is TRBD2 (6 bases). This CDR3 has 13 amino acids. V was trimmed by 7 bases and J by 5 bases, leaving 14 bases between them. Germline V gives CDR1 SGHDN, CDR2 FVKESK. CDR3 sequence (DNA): TGTGCCAGCAACTCGGGAGTTGGGGAGACCCAGTACTTC. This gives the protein CASNSGVGETQYF.

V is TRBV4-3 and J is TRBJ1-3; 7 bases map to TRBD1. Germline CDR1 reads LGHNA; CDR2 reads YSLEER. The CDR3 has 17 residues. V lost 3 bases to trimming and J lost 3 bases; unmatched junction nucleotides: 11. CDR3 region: CASSQLTGVRDGNTIYF. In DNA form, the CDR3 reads TGCGCCAGCAGCCAGTTAACAGGGGTCCGGGATGGAAACACCATATATTTT.

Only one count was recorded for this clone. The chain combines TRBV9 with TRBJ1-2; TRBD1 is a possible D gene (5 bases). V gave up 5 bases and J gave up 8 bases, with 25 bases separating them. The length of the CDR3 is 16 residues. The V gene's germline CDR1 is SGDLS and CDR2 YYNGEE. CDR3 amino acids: CASSLGSGLLVLGYTF. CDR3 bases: TGTGCCAGCAGTTTAGGGTCGGGGCTACTGGTATTGGGCTACACCTTC.

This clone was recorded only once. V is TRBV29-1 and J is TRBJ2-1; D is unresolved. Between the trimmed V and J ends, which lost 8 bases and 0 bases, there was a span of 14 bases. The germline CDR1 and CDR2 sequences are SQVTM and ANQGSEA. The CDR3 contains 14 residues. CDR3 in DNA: TGCAGCACCCCTGGGGTAGTCTCCTACAATGAGCAGTTCTTC. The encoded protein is CSTPGVVSYNEQFF.

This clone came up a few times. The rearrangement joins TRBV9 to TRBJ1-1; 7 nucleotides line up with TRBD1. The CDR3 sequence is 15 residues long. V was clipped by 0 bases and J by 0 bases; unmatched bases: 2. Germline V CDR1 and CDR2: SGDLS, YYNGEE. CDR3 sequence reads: CASSVGDRVNTEAFF. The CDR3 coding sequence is TGTGCCAGCAGCGTAGGAGACAGGGTGAACACTGAAGCTTTCTTT.

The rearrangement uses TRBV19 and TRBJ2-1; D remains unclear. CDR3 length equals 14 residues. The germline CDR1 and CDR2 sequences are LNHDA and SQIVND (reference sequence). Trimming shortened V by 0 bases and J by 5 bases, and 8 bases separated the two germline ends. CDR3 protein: CASSIDPGDNEQFF. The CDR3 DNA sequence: TGTGCCAGTAGTATAGATCCCGGAGACAATGAGCAGTTCTTC.

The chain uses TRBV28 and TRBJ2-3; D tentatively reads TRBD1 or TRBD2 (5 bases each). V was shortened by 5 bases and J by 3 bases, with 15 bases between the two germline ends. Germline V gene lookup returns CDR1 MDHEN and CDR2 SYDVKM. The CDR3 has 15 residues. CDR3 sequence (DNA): TGTGCCAGCAGTCGGAGAGGGACGCCGACAGATACGCAGTATTTT. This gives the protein CASSRRGTPTDTQYF.

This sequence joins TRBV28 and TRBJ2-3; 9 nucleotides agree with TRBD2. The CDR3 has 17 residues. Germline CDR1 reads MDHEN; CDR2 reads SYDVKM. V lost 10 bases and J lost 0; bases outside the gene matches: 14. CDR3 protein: CAIAPQGLAASTDTQYF. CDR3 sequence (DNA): TGTGCCATCGCCCCACAGGGACTAGCAGCTAGCACAGATACGCAGTATTTT.

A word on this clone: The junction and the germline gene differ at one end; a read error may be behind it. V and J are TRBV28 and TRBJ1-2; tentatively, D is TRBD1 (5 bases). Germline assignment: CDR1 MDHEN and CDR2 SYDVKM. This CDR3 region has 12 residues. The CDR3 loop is CASKWGYYGYTF. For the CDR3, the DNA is TGTGCCAGCAAATGGGGCTACTACGGCTACACCTTC.

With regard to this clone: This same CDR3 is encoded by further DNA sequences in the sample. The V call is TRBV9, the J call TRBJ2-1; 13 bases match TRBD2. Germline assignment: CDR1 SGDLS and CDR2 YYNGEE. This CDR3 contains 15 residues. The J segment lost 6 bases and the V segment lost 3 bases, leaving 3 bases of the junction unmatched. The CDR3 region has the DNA TGTGCCAGCAGCGGGGGACTAGCGGGGCTCAATGAGCAGTTCTTC. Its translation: CASSGGLAGLNEQFF.

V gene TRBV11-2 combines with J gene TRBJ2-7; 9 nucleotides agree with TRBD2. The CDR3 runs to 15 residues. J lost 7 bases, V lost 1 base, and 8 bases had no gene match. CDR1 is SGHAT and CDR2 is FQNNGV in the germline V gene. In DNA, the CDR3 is TGTGCCAGCAGCTTAGTTTGGGCTAGCGGGACAGAGCAGTACTTC. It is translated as CASSLVWASGTEQYF.

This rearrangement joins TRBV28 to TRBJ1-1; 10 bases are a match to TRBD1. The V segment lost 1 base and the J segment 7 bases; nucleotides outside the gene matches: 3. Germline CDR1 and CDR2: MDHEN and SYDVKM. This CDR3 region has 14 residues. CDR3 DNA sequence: TGTGCCAGCAGTTTATTAGGACAGGGGGATGAAGCTTTCTTT. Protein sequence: CASSLLGQGDEAFF.

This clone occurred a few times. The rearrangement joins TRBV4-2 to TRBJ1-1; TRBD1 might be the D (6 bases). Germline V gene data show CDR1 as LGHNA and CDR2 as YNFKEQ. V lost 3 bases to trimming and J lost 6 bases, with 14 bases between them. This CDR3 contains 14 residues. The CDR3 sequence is CASSQPTGYSEAFF. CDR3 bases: TGTGCCAGCAGCCAGCCGACAGGCTATTCTGAAGCTTTCTTT.

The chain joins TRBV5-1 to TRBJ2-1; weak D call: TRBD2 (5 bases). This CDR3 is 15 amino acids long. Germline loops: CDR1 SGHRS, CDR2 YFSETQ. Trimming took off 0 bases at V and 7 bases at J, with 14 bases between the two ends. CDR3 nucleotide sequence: TGCGCCAGCAGCTTGGTATCGGGTCCGGGGAATGAGCAGTTCTTC. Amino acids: CASSLVSGPGNEQFF.

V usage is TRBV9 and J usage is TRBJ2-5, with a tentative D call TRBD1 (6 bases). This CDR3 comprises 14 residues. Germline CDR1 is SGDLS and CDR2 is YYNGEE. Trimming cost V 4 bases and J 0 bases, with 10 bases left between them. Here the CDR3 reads CASSLGAYQETQYF. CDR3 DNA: TGTGCCAGCAGCTTGGGGGCCTACCAAGAGACCCAGTACTTC.

CDR3 bases: TGTGCCAGCAGCCAAGAGGCGTTTCGAGCTGGGGCCAACGTCCTGACTTTC. It encodes CASSQEAFRAGANVLTF. V and J are TRBV4-2 and TRBJ2-6, with no clear D. Germline V gene data show CDR1 as LGHNA and CDR2 as YNFKEQ. This CDR3 has 17 residues. The V end was cut by 0 bases, the J end by 2 bases, with 11 bases between.

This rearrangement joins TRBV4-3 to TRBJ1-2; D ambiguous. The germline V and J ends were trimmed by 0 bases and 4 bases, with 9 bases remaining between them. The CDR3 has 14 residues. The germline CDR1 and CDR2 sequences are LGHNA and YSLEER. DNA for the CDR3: TGCGCCAGCAGCCAAGATTCGGAGATCTATGGCTACACCTTC. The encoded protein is CASSQDSEIYGYTF.

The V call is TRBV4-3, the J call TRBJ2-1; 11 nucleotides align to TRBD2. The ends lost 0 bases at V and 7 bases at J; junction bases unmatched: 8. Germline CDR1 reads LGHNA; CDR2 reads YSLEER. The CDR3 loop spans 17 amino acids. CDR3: CASSQDRLAGIKNEQFF. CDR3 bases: TGCGCCAGCAGCCAAGACAGACTAGCGGGAATAAAGAATGAGCAGTTCTTC.

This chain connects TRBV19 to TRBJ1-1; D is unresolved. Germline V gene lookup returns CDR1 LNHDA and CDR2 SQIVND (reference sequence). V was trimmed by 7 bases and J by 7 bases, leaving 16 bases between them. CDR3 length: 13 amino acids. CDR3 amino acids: CASTPGEGFEAFF. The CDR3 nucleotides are TGTGCCAGTACTCCCGGGGAGGGCTTTGAAGCTTTCTTT.

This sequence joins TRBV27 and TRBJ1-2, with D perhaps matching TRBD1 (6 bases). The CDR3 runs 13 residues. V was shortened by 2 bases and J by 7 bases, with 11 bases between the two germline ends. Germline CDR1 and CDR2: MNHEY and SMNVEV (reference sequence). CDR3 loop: CASSLGGVGGYTF. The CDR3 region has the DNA TGTGCCAGCAGTTTAGGGGGCGTGGGTGGCTACACCTTC.